Below, 15 T cell receptor beta chains from the same sample are listed, as sequenced in a study of PD-1 blockade in classical Hodgkin lymphoma (dated by TCRdb to 2019 to 2021). In light of the paper, this sample's time point label describes: cycle 4 day 1 (C4D1), after 6 weeks of nivolumab. Relapse after autologous stem cell transplantation had occurred in all trial patients, and cohorts A, B and C were distinguished by prior brentuximab vedotin exposure. Libraries were built with the immunoSEQ multiplex PCR assay. Entries here come from immuneACCESS through TCRdb and include only in-frame sequences with V and J called. Some clones fail to appear in such tables; in the studies checked, an unresolved V gene covers under half of the shortfall, and the cause of the remainder is unknown. The sample data list around 7,900 clones, and approximately 78% of these were observed just once. The top ten clones comprise about 45% of the sample.

The sequencing used peripheral blood mononuclear cells (PBMCs), collected before the fourth cycle of nivolumab. These receptor sequences come from a human donor with classical Hodgkin lymphoma.

The J gene is TRBJ2-6, the V gene TRBV30; D is unclear. CDR1 GTSNPN and CDR2 SVGIG come from the germline V gene (reference sequence). V lost 0 bases, J lost 0 bases, and 6 bases lay in between. The CDR3 extends over 15 amino acids. The CDR3 loop is CAWSVRNSGANVLTF. The CDR3 DNA reads TGTGCCTGGAGTGTGAGAAACTCTGGGGCCAACGTCCTGACTTTC.

The rearrangement uses TRBV4-1 and TRBJ2-2; 16 nucleotides match TRBD2. V trimming: 1 base; J trimming: 5 bases; junction bases outside the gene matches: 10. The CDR3 contains 20 residues. Germline V gives CDR1 MGHRA, CDR2 YSYEKL. The CDR3 loop reads CASSQGGPGLAGGRTGELFF. As DNA, the CDR3 is TGCGCCAGCAGCCAAGGAGGGCCGGGACTAGCGGGAGGGAGAACCGGGGAGCTGTTTTTT.

This chain connects TRBV6-5 to TRBJ2-7, with D uncertain. The V and J ends lost 5 bases and 0 bases respectively, with 14 bases between them. The CDR3 is 15 residues long. CDR1 is MNHEY and CDR2 is SVGAGI in the germline V gene. CDR3 region: CASSPATISSYEQYF. CDR3 nucleotides: TGTGCCAGCAGTCCGGCGACGATCAGCTCCTACGAGCAGTACTTC.

The V call is TRBV29-1, the J call TRBJ2-7; either TRBD1 or TRBD2 may fit D (5 bases each). The ends were cut back, 1 base at V and 2 bases at J, with 12 bases in the middle. The CDR3 length is 14 residues. Per the germline V gene, CDR1 is SQVTM and CDR2 is ANQGSEA. The CDR3 coding sequence is TGCAGCGTTGAAGCAGGGACGGTTACCTACGAGCAGTACTTC. The encoded protein is CSVEAGTVTYEQYF.

This sequence joins TRBV9 and TRBJ1-1; perhaps TRBD1 as D (6 bases). The length of the CDR3 is 14 residues. The germline gives CDR1 SGDLS, CDR2 YYNGEE. V shed 1 base and J shed 1 base, with 8 bases lying between them. CDR3 bases: TGTGCCAGCAGCGTATACAGGGAGAACACTGAAGCTTTCTTT. Translation: CASSVYRENTEAFF.

The chain couples TRBV30 to TRBJ2-3; D not certain. This CDR3 is built from 15 residues. CDR1 and CDR2 (germline): GTSNPN, SVGIG (reference sequence). The V end lost 0 bases, the J end lost 0 bases, and 10 bases lay between the germline ends. CDR3 nucleotide sequence: TGTGCCTGGAGTGTTGTGAAACCTAGCACAGATACGCAGTATTTT. This sequence encodes CAWSVVKPSTDTQYF.

In this sample, this clone turned up a few times. The CDR3 DNA follows: TGTGCCAGCAGTCCCTTCTCGACAGGGGAAGCTTTCTTT. This encodes CASSPFSTGEAFF. V gene TRBV27 combines with J gene TRBJ1-1, with 7 bases that match TRBD1. The CDR3 contains 13 residues. In germline, CDR1 is MNHEY, CDR2 SMNVEV (reference sequence). V was pared by 5 bases and J by 8 bases, with 8 bases of the junction left unmatched.

This clone was counted between two and nine times. The V gene is TRBV6-5, the J gene TRBJ1-1, with unresolved D. This CDR3 region has 13 residues. Per germline, CDR1 MNHEY and CDR2 SVGAGI. Trimming took 10 bases from V and 4 from J, leaving 16 bases between them. The CDR3 DNA is TGTGCCATCCACAGTGGCGAGAGCACTGAAGCTTTCTTT. Translating gives CAIHSGESTEAFF.

The chain couples TRBV6-4 to TRBJ2-1, with TRBD2 identical over 13 bases. The CDR3 length is 15 residues. Germline V gene sequence: CDR1 MRHNA, CDR2 SNTAGT. The junction had 1 base not matched to a gene; V was cut back by 4 bases and J by 4 bases. The CDR3 here is CASSVLAGGYNEQFF. CDR3 DNA: TGTGCCAGCAGTGTACTAGCGGGAGGGTACAATGAGCAGTTCTTC.

This sequence joins TRBV4-1 and TRBJ2-7; 8 bases fit TRBD2. The CDR3 extends over 14 amino acids. V was clipped by 1 base and J by 2 bases; unmatched bases: 1. Per germline, CDR1 MGHRA and CDR2 YSYEKL. The CDR3 region is CASSQAGGAYEQYF. CDR3 nucleotide sequence: TGCGCCAGCAGCCAAGCGGGGGGGGCCTACGAGCAGTACTTC.

The chain recombines TRBV11-2 with TRBJ2-2; D perhaps matches TRBD1 (7 bases). V lost 2 bases and J 3 bases, leaving 10 bases between the germline ends. CDR1 is SGHAT, CDR2 FQNNGV, per germline. The CDR3 loop spans 15 amino acids. CDR3 in DNA: TGTGCCAGCAGCTTACAGGGGGAGGACACCGGGGAGCTGTTTTTT. Protein product: CASSLQGEDTGELFF.

This chain joins TRBV11-2 and TRBJ1-1; a weak D match, TRBD1 (6 bases). The CDR3 has 14 amino acids. Germline CDR1 SGHAT, CDR2 FQNNGV. Trimming shortened V by 1 base and J by 7 bases, and 13 bases separated the two germline ends. The CDR3, as DNA: TGTGCCAGCAGCTTAGCAGGGGCCACGAATGAAGCTTTCTTT. Translation: CASSLAGATNEAFF. Looking up the rest from reference TRBV11-2 and TRBJ1-1 gives the full variable domain: EAGVAQSPRYKIIEKRQSVAFWCNPISGHATLYWYQQILGQGPKLLIQFQNNGVVDDSQLPKDRFSAERLKGVDSTLKIQPAKLEDSAVYLCASSLAGATNEAFFGQGTRLTVV.

This clone has a handful of counts. The V call is TRBV10-2, the J call TRBJ1-3, with 7 bases matching TRBD1. The J segment lost 4 bases and the V segment lost 6 bases, leaving 9 bases of the junction unmatched. The CDR3 has 15 residues. From germline, CDR1 is WSHSY and CDR2 SAAADI. In DNA, the CDR3 is TGCGCCAGCAGATTGACCACAGGGGTCGGAAACACCATATATTTT. Translating gives CASRLTTGVGNTIYF.

The genes are TRBV4-2 and TRBJ1-2; 9 nucleotides line up with TRBD1. There are 19 residues in the CDR3. CDR1 and CDR2 from the germline V gene are LGHNA and YNFKEQ. V was pared by 0 bases and J by 8 bases, with 19 bases of the junction left unmatched. Here the CDR3 DNA reads TGTGCCAGCAGCCAAGATCGGGGACAGGGCCGTTTGGTTGCAAAGGGCTACACCTTC. Its translation: CASSQDRGQGRLVAKGYTF.

The V and J genes are TRBV6-5 and TRBJ1-2; TRBD1 is a possible D gene (5 bases). The CDR3 is 11 residues long. Germline V gives CDR1 MNHEY, CDR2 SVGAGI. V lost 8 bases and J lost 8, with 12 bases in between. CDR3 nucleotide sequence: TGTGCCAGCCAGGGTTATCGGGGCTACACCTTC. Translating it yields CASQGYRGYTF.